This T cell receptor beta chain was observed in a study of blood T cell repertoires in COVID-19. Study in general: Specimens from acute and convalescent COVID-19 originated in the United States, Italy and Spain. The cDNA or gDNA used as material had been derived from T cells, B-cell-depleted T cells, or PBMCs.

Trimming removed 4 bases at V and 7 bases at J, with 13 bases between. CDR1 is WNHNN, CDR2 SYGVQD, per germline (reference sequence). This CDR3 is built from 13 residues. The table came from immunoSEQ multiplex PCR; TCRdb's copy has only in-frame clones and leaves some out. The sample includes over 85,000 clones, about four fifths of them seen just once. The chain links TRBV10-1 to TRBJ1-2; D is perhaps TRBD1 (6 bases). The clonotype originates from a woman in her seventies with acute or convalescent COVID-19. The sequenced sample was peripheral blood. The CDR3 loop is CASSVGQGIGYTF. DNA for the CDR3: TGCGCCAGCAGTGTTGGGCAGGGGATTGGCTACACCTTC.